This entry is about one T cell receptor beta chain. The CDR3 totals 18 residues. In the original processing: Cell counts per sample came from amplifying reference gene primers. The data were produced by immunoSEQ multiplex PCR, yet TCRdb's version contains in-frame clones alone and is incomplete. That table furnishes V, J and clone size, whereas the DNA furnished D and trimming. The table records 200,000 to 300,000 clones, roughly four fifths of them present only once. This sample was taken from a study of blood T cell repertoires in COVID-19. The overall study: Samples of COVID-19 (acute and convalescent) were obtained from the United States, Italy and Spain. Nucleic acid was either cDNA or gDNA, and it came from T cells, B-cell-depleted T cells, or PBMCs.

The rearrangement joins TRBV12-2 to TRBJ1-4. TRBV12-2 is noted as a pseudogene. This clonotype was sampled from a woman aged 18-29 years with acute or convalescent COVID-19. Sequenced sample: peripheral blood. In DNA, the CDR3 is TGTGCAAGTCGCTTCAAAGACGCGCGGGTGACAACTAATGAAAAACTGTTTTTT. This sequence encodes CASRFKDARVTTNEKLFF.